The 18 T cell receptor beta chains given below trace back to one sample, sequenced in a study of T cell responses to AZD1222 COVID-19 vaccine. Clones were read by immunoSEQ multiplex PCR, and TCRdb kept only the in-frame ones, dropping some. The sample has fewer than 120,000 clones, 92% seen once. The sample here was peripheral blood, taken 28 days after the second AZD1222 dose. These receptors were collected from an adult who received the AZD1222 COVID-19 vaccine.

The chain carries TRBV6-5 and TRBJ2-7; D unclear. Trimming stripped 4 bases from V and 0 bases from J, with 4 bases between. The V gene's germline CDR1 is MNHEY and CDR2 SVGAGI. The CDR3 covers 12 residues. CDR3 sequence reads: CASSLPSYEQYF. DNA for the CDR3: TGTGCCAGCAGTTTGCCCTCCTACGAGCAGTACTTC.

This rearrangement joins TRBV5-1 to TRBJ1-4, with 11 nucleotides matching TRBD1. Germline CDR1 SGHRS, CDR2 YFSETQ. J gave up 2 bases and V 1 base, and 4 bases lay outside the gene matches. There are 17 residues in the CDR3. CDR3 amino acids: CASSLRGQGATNEKLFF. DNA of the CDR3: TGCGCCAGCAGCTTGCGAGGACAGGGGGCGACTAATGAAAAACTGTTTTTT. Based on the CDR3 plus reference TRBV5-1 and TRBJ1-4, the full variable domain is KAGVTQTPRYLIKTRGQQVTLSCSPISGHRSVSWYQQTPGQGLQFLFEYFSETQRNKGNFPGRFSGRQFSNSRSEMNVSTLELGDSALYLCASSLRGQGATNEKLFFGSGTQLSVL.

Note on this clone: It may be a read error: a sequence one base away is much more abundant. In DNA form, the CDR3 reads TGTGCCAGCAGTTTAAAGTGGAACACTGAAGCTTTCTTT. Protein sequence: CASSLKWNTEAFF. The chain has TRBV27 and TRBJ1-1; D uncertain. The CDR3 runs to 13 residues. Trimming removed 2 bases from V and 1 base from J, with 5 bases in between. Germline lookup yields CDR1 MNHEY and CDR2 SMNVEV (reference sequence).

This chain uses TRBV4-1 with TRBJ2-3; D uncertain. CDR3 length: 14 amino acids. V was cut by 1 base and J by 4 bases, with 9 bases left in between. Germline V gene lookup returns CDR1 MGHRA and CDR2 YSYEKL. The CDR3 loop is CASSQGAGPDTQYF. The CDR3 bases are TGCGCCAGCAGCCAAGGGGCCGGTCCAGATACGCAGTATTTT.

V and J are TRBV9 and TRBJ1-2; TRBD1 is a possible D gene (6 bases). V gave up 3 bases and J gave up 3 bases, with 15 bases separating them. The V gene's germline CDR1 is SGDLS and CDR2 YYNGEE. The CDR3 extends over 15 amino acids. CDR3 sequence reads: CASSAIQGHYYGYTF. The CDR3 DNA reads TGTGCCAGCAGCGCCATTCAGGGGCATTACTATGGCTACACCTTC.

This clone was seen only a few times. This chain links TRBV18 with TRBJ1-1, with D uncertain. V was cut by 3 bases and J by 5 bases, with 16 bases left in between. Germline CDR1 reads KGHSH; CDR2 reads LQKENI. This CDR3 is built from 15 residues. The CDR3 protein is CASSPSTGIETEAFF. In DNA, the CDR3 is TGTGCCAGCTCACCGAGCACGGGGATTGAGACTGAAGCTTTCTTT.

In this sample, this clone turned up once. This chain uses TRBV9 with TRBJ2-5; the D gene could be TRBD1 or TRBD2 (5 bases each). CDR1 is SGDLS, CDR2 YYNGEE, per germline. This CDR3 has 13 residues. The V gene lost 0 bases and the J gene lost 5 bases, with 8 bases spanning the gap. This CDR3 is CASSVDEGETQYF. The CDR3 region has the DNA TGTGCCAGCAGCGTAGACGAGGGGGAGACCCAGTACTTC.

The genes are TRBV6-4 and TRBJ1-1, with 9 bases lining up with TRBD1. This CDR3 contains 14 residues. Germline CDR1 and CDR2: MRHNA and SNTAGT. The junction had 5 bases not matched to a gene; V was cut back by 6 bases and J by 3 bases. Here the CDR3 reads CASRRQGDYTEAFF. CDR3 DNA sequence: TGTGCCAGCAGGAGACAGGGGGATTACACTGAAGCTTTCTTT.

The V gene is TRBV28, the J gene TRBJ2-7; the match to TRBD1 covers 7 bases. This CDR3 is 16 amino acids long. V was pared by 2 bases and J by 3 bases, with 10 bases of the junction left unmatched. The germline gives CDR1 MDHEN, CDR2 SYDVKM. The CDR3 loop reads CASSLTGEGRDYEQYF. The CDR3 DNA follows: TGTGCCAGCAGTTTAACAGGGGAAGGGCGAGACTACGAGCAGTACTTC.

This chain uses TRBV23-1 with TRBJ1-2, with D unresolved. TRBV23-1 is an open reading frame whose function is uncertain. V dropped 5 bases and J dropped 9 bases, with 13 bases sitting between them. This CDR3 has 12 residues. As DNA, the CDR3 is TGCGCCAGCAGTTCGTTAATTTGGCGCTACACCTTC. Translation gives CASSSLIWRYTF.

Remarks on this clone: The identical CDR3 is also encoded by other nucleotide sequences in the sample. CDR3 loop: CASSEKSSGANVLTF. The CDR3 coding sequence is TGTGCCAGCAGTGAAAAGTCCTCTGGGGCCAACGTCCTGACTTTC. The chain employs TRBV6-1 and TRBJ2-6; D gene ambiguous. The CDR3 consists of 15 residues. Trimming pared 2 bases from V and 0 bases from J, leaving 5 bases between. Germline V gives CDR1 MNHNS, CDR2 SASEGT.

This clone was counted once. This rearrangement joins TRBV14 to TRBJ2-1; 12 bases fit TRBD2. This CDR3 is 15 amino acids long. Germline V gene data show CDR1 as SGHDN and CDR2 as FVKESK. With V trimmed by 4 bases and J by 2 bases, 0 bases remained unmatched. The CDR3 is CASSRLAGAYNEQFF. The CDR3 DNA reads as TGTGCCAGCAGCCGACTAGCGGGGGCCTACAATGAGCAGTTCTTC.

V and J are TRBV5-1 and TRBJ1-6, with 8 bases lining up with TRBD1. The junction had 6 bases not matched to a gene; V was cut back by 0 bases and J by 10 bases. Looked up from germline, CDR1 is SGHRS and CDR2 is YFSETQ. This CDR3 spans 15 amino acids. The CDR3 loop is CASSLEAGGLSPLHF. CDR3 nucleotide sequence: TGCGCCAGCAGCTTGGAGGCAGGGGGCTTATCACCCCTCCACTTT. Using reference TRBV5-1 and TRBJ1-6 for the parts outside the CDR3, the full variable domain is KAGVTQTPRYLIKTRGQQVTLSCSPISGHRSVSWYQQTPGQGLQFLFEYFSETQRNKGNFPGRFSGRQFSNSRSEMNVSTLELGDSALYLCASSLEAGGLSPLHFGNGTRLTVT.

The CDR3 DNA reads as TGTGCCACACGCCGGGACCCCCTAACCTACGAGCAGTACTTC. Its translation is CATRRDPLTYEQYF. This chain uses TRBV10-3 with TRBJ2-7; possibly TRBD1 or TRBD2 for D (5 bases each). Trimming took off 10 bases at V and 2 bases at J, with 18 bases between the two ends. This CDR3 has 14 residues. CDR1 ENHRY and CDR2 SYGVKD come from the germline V gene.

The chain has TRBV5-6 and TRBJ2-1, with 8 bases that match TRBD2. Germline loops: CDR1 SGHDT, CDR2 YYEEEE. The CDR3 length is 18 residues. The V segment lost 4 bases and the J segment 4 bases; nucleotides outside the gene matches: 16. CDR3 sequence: CASSPGLRGVAGYNEQFF. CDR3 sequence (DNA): TGTGCCAGCAGCCCCGGTTTAAGGGGGGTAGCGGGGTACAATGAGCAGTTCTTC.

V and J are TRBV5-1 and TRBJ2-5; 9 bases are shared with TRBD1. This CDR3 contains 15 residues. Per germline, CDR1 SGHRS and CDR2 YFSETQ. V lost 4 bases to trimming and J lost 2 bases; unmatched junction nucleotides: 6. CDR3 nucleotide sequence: TGCGCCAGCAGCACAAACAGGGGGCGACAAGAGACCCAGTACTTC. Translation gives CASSTNRGRQETQYF.

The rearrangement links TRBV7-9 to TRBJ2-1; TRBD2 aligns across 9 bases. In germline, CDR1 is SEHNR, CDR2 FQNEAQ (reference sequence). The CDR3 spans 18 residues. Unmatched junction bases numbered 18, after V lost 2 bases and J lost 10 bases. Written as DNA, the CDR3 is TGTGCCAGCAGCTTAAATCAGCTAGCGGGGCCCCTACAATCGGAGCAGTTCTTC. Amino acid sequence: CASSLNQLAGPLQSEQFF.

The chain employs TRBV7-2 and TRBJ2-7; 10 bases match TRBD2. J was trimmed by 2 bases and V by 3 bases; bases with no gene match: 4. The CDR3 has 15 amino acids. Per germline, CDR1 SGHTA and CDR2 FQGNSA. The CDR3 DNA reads TGTGCCAGCAGCTTTACCAGCGGGGGGGCCTACGAGCAGTACTTC. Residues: CASSFTSGGAYEQYF.